This T cell receptor (beta chain) was retrieved from a study of T cell responses to AZD1222 COVID-19 vaccine. Across the study: Second-dose timings of about 4 or about 12 weeks were pooled. Notes on the study in general: Most donors were white British, females outnumbered males, and clonal diversity was possibly underestimated. Variant regions that are unmutated are reportedly the target of nearly half of spike-specific TCRs. The study sampled repertoires only after the peak T cell response.

Repertoires were generated with immunoSEQ multiplex PCR, while TCRdb's copy carries only in-frame clones and drops some. Of about 120,000 clones listed, about 90% are singletons. The germline CDR1 and CDR2 sequences are MNHEY and SMNVEV (reference sequence). Trimming pared 8 bases from V and 4 bases from J, leaving 8 bases between. The CDR3 runs to 11 residues. This clone appeared once. Its antigen is as yet unknown. The sequencing used peripheral blood, collected on day 0 of AZD1222 vaccination. The chain couples TRBV27 to TRBJ1-1; D unclear. The source is an adult in good health. In DNA, the CDR3 is TGTGCCAGCCGTAGGTTCACTGAAGCTTTCTTT. Translation gives CASRRFTEAFF.